One sample yielded the 21 T cell receptor beta chains listed below, sequenced in a study of glioma-infiltrating T cells. The iRepertoire nested amplicon-rescue multiplex PCR amplified TCR alpha and beta CDR3s from RNA. TCRdb re-called the multiplex PCR reads with MiXCR, one entry per CDR3 protein. This table has around 93,000 distinct CDR3 sequences, 35% to 45% appearing once. Sequencing input: glioma tissue, nonneoplastic brain tissue, or PBMCs (not recorded which). The origin of the receptors is a human donor with low-grade glioma or glioblastoma, undergoing nonglioma brain surgery, or in good health (not recorded which).

This clonotype showed up many times. CDR3 in DNA: TGTGCCAGCAGCTTGGCAGTAGGTGAGCAGTTCTTC. Encoded protein: CASSLAVGEQFF. V and J are TRBV5-4 and TRBJ2-1; the D is unclear. Trimming shortened V by 0 bases and J by 9 bases, and 7 bases separated the two germline ends. Germline V gene lookup returns CDR1 SGHNT and CDR2 YYREEE (reference sequence). The CDR3 has 12 residues.

This clonotype has a count of ten or more. Mismatch with germline at one junction end may stem from a read error. This chain uses TRBV27 with TRBJ2-2, with D tentatively TRBD2 (6 bases). The CDR3 runs 11 residues. Germline V gives CDR1 MNHEY, CDR2 SMNVEV (reference sequence). The CDR3 spells CASYKGGELLF. CDR3 sequence (DNA): TGTGCCAGCTATAAGGGCGGGGAGCTGCTTTTT.

This clonotype was counted at least ten times. V gene TRBV3-1 combines with J gene TRBJ2-2; D remains unclear. With 1 base removed from V and 7 bases from J, the gap between germline ends came to 13 bases. This CDR3 region has 15 residues. CDR1 and CDR2 from the germline V gene are LGHDT and YNNKEL (reference sequence). CDR3 region: CASSQGRSNRGELFF. CDR3 coding DNA: TGTGCCAGCAGCCAAGGCCGGAGTAACCGCGGGGAGCTGTTTTTT.

This clonotype was recorded at least ten times. J is TRBJ2-7 and V is TRBV12-3 or TRBV12-4, with a tentative D call TRBD2 (6 bases). Trimming left V 3 bases short and J 3 bases short, with 9 bases between. The CDR3 consists of 13 residues. CDR3 residues: CASSLDYHYEQYF. CDR3 sequence (DNA): TGTGCCAGCAGTTTGGACTATCACTACGAGCAGTACTTC.

At least ten counts were recorded for this clonotype. The junction shows a germline mismatch at one end, possibly a read error. V and J are TRBV27 and TRBJ2-5; no definite D call. Germline values: CDR1 MNHEY, CDR2 SMNVEV (reference sequence). This CDR3 has 12 residues. CDR3 sequence reads: CANSPNSETQYF. CDR3 in DNA: TGTGCCAACAGTCCCAACTCGGAGACCCAGTACTTC.

This clonotype was counted at least ten times. The rearrangement links TRBV18 to TRBJ2-5; 8 bases map to TRBD1. In germline, CDR1 is KGHSH, CDR2 LQKENI. The CDR3 sequence is 13 residues long. Trimming at V came to 4 bases and at J to 2 bases, leaving 0 bases not matched to a gene. The chain's CDR3 is CASSRDRQETQYF. The CDR3 DNA reads as TGTGCCAGCTCACGGGACAGGCAAGAGACCCAGTACTTC.

As regards this clonotype: The junction departs from germline at one end; a sequencing error may be responsible. The genes are TRBV3-1 and TRBJ1-1, with a weak D call TRBD1 (6 bases). The CDR3 sequence is 16 residues long. CDR1 is LGHDT and CDR2 is YNNKEL in the germline V gene (reference sequence). For the CDR3, the DNA is TGTGCCAGCGGCCAATCAGCTGGACAGTTCAACACTGAAACTTTCTTT. Protein product: CASGQSAGQFNTETFF.

This clonotype was seen at least ten times. CDR3 DNA sequence: TGCAGCGTTGTTTTTCCTGACAATACCTACGAGCAGTACTTC. Translated, it gives CSVVFPDNTYEQYF. V is TRBV29-1 and J is TRBJ2-7; D ambiguous. The ends were cut back, 4 bases at V and 2 bases at J, with 15 bases in the middle. The germline V gene encodes CDR1 SQVTM and CDR2 ANQGSEA. This CDR3 region has 14 residues.

Points on this clonotype: The junction departs from the called germline gene at one end, perhaps through a read error. The genes are TRBV7-7 and TRBJ1-3; no clear D. Germline CDR1 is SSHAT and CDR2 is FNYEAQ (reference sequence). This CDR3 region has 11 residues. This CDR3 reads CASLSGNTIYF. The DNA of the CDR3 is TGTGCCAGCCTATCCGGAAACACCATCTATTTT.

For this clonotype: This CDR3 fails to terminate in the conserved phenylalanine or tryptophan, so it likely reflects a read error. The chain uses TRBV6-1 and TRBJ1-1; D remains unclear. CDR1 MNHNS and CDR2 SASEGT come from the germline V gene. The CDR3 consists of 14 residues. V lost 1 base to trimming and J lost 1 base, with 7 bases between them. CDR3 protein: CASSEVARNTEAFS. The CDR3 DNA sequence: TGTGCCAGCAGTGAAGTTGCCAGGAACACTGAAGCTTTCTCT.

This clonotype showed up many times. This chain links TRBV20-1 with TRBJ2-7; 12 bases line up with TRBD2. Germline lookup yields CDR1 DFQATT and CDR2 SNEGSKA (reference sequence). CDR3 length: 13 amino acids. The trim removed 6 bases at V and 3 bases at J, leaving 3 bases unmatched. CDR3 nucleotide sequence: TGCAGTGCAGGACTAGCGGGGAGCTACGAGCAGTACTTC. The encoded protein is CSAGLAGSYEQYF.

This clonotype has ten or more counts. The chain is built from TRBV14 and TRBJ2-1; D unresolved. Germline V gene data show CDR1 as SGHDN and CDR2 as FVKESK. V was pared by 6 bases and J by 10 bases, with 16 bases between. The CDR3 is made up of 13 amino acids. The CDR3, as DNA: TGTGCCAGCAGAGGGTTACGGTCAAAGGAGCAGTTCTTC. It translates to CASRGLRSKEQFF.

Many counts were recorded for this clonotype. The chain recombines TRBV27 with TRBJ1-2, with D unclear. CDR3 length equals 13 residues. CDR1 and CDR2 from the germline V gene are MNHEY and SMNVEV (reference sequence). The ends were cut back, 4 bases at V and 5 bases at J, with 11 bases in the middle. CDR3 in DNA: TGTGCCAGCAGTTCCGGCTCGGGGTATGGCTACACCTTC. Protein: CASSSGSGYGYTF.

The rearrangement uses TRBV28 and TRBJ2-5; D perhaps matches TRBD2 (5 bases). The CDR3 consists of 16 residues. V lost 1 base and J lost 5, with 17 bases in between. The germline V gene encodes CDR1 MDHEN and CDR2 SYDVKM. CDR3 bases: TGTGCCAGCAGTTTATTGGCCGGGAAGACTAAGGAGACCCAGTACTTC. This encodes CASSLLAGKTKETQYF.

In this sample, this clonotype turned up many times. This chain joins TRBV9 and TRBJ2-1; 10 positions agree with TRBD2. The V gene end was trimmed by 3 bases and the J gene end by 7 bases; junction bases not matched to a gene: 4. The CDR3 contains 14 residues. Germline loops: CDR1 SGDLS, CDR2 YYNGEE. The CDR3 loop is CASSALAGRNEQFF. In DNA, the CDR3 is TGTGCCAGCAGCGCACTAGCGGGGCGAAATGAGCAGTTCTTC.

There are many counts of this clonotype. This chain connects TRBV27 to TRBJ2-7, with 10 bases that match TRBD2. Germline trimming cut 4 bases from V and 4 bases from J; bases unmatched to any gene: 4. The germline V gene encodes CDR1 MNHEY and CDR2 SMNVEV (reference sequence). CDR3 size: 14 residues. The CDR3 bases are TGTGCCAGCAGTTCCGGGACTAGCGTTTACGAGCAGTACTTC. Amino acids: CASSSGTSVYEQYF.

This clonotype was counted at least ten times. The chain uses TRBV19 and TRBJ1-5, with D unclear. V shed 4 bases and J shed 3 bases, with 13 bases lying between them. The length of the CDR3 is 15 residues. Per the germline V gene, CDR1 is LNHDA and CDR2 is SQIVND (reference sequence). This chain's CDR3 is CASSREEASNQPQHF. The CDR3 DNA follows: TGTGCCAGTAGTAGGGAAGAGGCTTCCAATCAGCCCCAGCATTTT. Supplemented by reference TRBV19 and TRBJ1-5, the full variable domain reads DGGITQSPKYLFRKEGQNVTLSCEQNLNHDAMYWYRQDPGQGLRLIYYSQIVNDFQKGDIAEGYSVSREKKESFPLTVTSAQKNPTAFYLCASSREEASNQPQHFGDGTRLSIL.

Notes on this clonotype: The germline gene is not matched at one end of the junction; a read error may be the cause. This chain uses TRBV6-9 with TRBJ2-5; 12 nucleotides align to TRBD2. This CDR3 is 17 amino acids long. Germline lookup yields CDR1 MNHGY and CDR2 SVAAGI. The CDR3 coding sequence is TGTGCCAGCAGTTTCGCTAGCGGGGGGGCCAACCAAGATACCCAGTACTTC. Translating it yields CASSFASGGANQDTQYF.

This clonotype showed up many times. This sequence joins TRBV11-3 and TRBJ2-1, with 11 bases matching TRBD2. Germline V gene data show CDR1 as SGHNT and CDR2 as YENEEA. Losses at the gene ends were 2 bases for V and 8 bases for J; bases not matched to a gene: 8. The CDR3 length is 16 residues. The CDR3 protein is CASSLLKGLAVDEQFF. CDR3 nucleotide sequence: TGTGCCAGCAGCTTACTTAAGGGACTAGCGGTTGATGAGCAGTTCTTC.

Notes on this clonotype: It is likely a read error, because the conserved phenylalanine at the end of the CDR3 is missing. The gene calls are TRBV15 and TRBJ2-1; no definite D call. CDR3 length: 15 amino acids. Germline CDR1 and CDR2: LNHNV and YYDKDF (reference sequence). Trimming left V 3 bases short and J 3 bases short, with 12 bases between. As DNA, the CDR3 is TGTGCCACCAGCAGGGCCAAGAGCTTCTACAATGAGCAGTTCATC. Translated: CATSRAKSFYNEQFI.

This clonotype was found many times. The chain is built from TRBV7-9 and TRBJ2-3, with unresolved D. The CDR3 length is 13 residues. Trimming stripped 1 base from V and 7 bases from J, with 9 bases between. CDR1 is SEHNR and CDR2 is FQNEAQ in the germline V gene (reference sequence). The CDR3 nucleotides are TGTGCCAGCAGCTTAGTTGGGGATAATACGCAGTATTTT. It codes for CASSLVGDNTQYF.